A selection of T cell receptor beta chains follows, all from one sample in a study of control samples from healthy donors and cancer patients. Clones were sequenced by immunoSEQ multiplex PCR, and TCRdb holds only the in-frame ones, with some missing. The sample records about 150,000 clones, over 85% being singletons. Sequenced input: blood. The receptor set was obtained from a man between 50 and 59 years old in good health. The CDR3 runs from the conserved cysteine through the conserved F or W. D genes are given only for firm matches. Rows may omit the clone size; those that give it use once, few, many or a size class.

d_gene	v_gene	len	j_gene	abundance	CDR3nt	CDR3aa
TRBD2	TRBV4-1	16	TRBJ2-2	.	TGCGCCAGCAGCCAAGACCCAGCGGGAGGATCTGGGGAGCTGTTTTTT	CASSQDPAGGSGELFF
.	TRBV24-1	15	TRBJ1-5	.	TGTGCCACCAGTAATACAGGAGGAGGGAATCAGCCCCAGCATTTT	CATSNTGGGNQPQHF
.	TRBV25-1	11	TRBJ1-1	.	TGTGCCAGCAGTGAGGGAAGCGGGGCTTTCTTT	CASSEGSGAFF
TRBD1	TRBV2	11	TRBJ2-7	.	TGTGCCAGCAGGTACAGGGGAGAGCAGTACTTC	CASRYRGEQYF
TRBD1	TRBV28	15	TRBJ1-6	.	TGTGCCAGCGGAGCTTGGGGACAGGGGAATTCACCCCTCCACTTT	CASGAWGQGNSPLHF
TRBD1	TRBV7-2	16	TRBJ1-3	.	TGTGCCAGCAGCTTAGGCGGACAGGGGGCAGGAAACACCATATATTTT	CASSLGGQGAGNTIYF
TRBD2	TRBV5-4	14	TRBJ2-3	.	TGTGCCAGCAGACCCTCGGGAGGGCTGGATACGCAGTATTTT	CASRPSGGLDTQYF
.	TRBV21-1	17	TRBJ2-3	.	TGTGCCAGCAGCAAAATGGGGACAGGTACGTTCACAGATACGCAGTATTTT	CASSKMGTGTFTDTQYF
TRBD1	TRBV28	15	TRBJ1-1	.	TGTGCCAGCAGTTCCCAGGGGGCAGGAAACACTGAAGCTTTCTTT	CASSSQGAGNTEAFF
.	TRBV19	16	TRBJ1-4	.	TGTGCCAGTAGTCCTACAGCGGGGACAACTAATGAAAAACTGTTTTTT	CASSPTAGTTNEKLFF
.	TRBV19	17	TRBJ2-2	.	TGTGCCAGTAGCCGCCGCGGGGAAGTACAACACCGGGGGGAGCTGTTTTTT	CASSRRGEVQHRGELFF
.	TRBV3-1/TRBV3-2	14	TRBJ1-1	.	TGTGCCAGCAGCCAATGGGGCTTGAACACTGAAGCTTTCTTT	CASSQWGLNTEAFF
.	TRBV7-9	14	TRBJ1-5	.	TGTGCCAGCAGCTTAATGGGGGTCAATCAGCCCCAGCATTTT	CASSLMGVNQPQHF
.	TRBV21-1	17	TRBJ2-1	.	TGTGCCAGCAGCCTCGATAAGGGCGACAGGGGGCGCTTTGAGCAGTTCTTC	CASSLDKGDRGRFEQFF
.	TRBV5-1	12	TRBJ2-7	.	TGCGCCAGCAGCTTGCCAGCGGACGAGCAGTACTTC	CASSLPADEQYF
.	TRBV30	15	TRBJ1-5	.	TGTGCCTGGAGGGCACGGGGGGGGGCGGATCGGCCCCAGCATTTT	CAWRARGGADRPQHF
.	TRBV4-1	16	TRBJ2-1	once	TGCGCCAGCAGCCAAGATCGGGTAGCGCCCTACAATGAGCAGTTCTTC	CASSQDRVAPYNEQFF
TRBD1	TRBV11-1	13	TRBJ2-1	.	TGTGCCAGCAGCTGGGACAGCTACAATGAGCAGTTCTTC	CASSWDSYNEQFF
.	TRBV5-6	11	TRBJ2-7	.	TGTGCCAGCAGACGGGGTTCCGAGCAGTACTTC	CASRRGSEQYF
.	TRBV20-1	13	TRBJ1-2	.	TGCAGTGCTAGTCGATTGGACCGAGGGCTTTACACCTTC	CSASRLDRGLYTF
TRBD2	TRBV18	17	TRBJ2-1	once	TGTGCCAGCTCACCTCGGACTAGCGGCACGAGCGTGAATGAGCAGTTCTTC	CASSPRTSGTSVNEQFF
.	TRBV10-3	14	TRBJ1-6	.	TGTGCCATCAGGGGGGGCGGTACTAATTCACCCCTCCACTTT	CAIRGGGTNSPLHF
TRBD2	TRBV5-5	13	TRBJ2-1	.	TGTGCCAGCAGCGGAGGAGCGGGAGCTGAGCAGTTCTTC	CASSGGAGAEQFF
.	TRBV5-4	13	TRBJ1-4	once	TGTGCCAGCAGCTCTCCGGGCGATGAAAAACTGTTTTTT	CASSSPGDEKLFF
TRBD1	TRBV12-3/TRBV12-4	13	TRBJ1-1	once	TGTGCCAGCAGCTGGCGGACAGGGTCTGAAGCTTTCTTT	CASSWRTGSEAFF
TRBD1	TRBV18	16	TRBJ1-3	.	TGTGCCAGCTCACCATCTCAGGGGGTGCCTGGAAACACCATATATTTT	CASSPSQGVPGNTIYF
.	TRBV30	15	TRBJ1-6	.	TGTGCCTGGAGTCCCTCCAACTCCTATAATTCACCCCTCCACTTT	CAWSPSNSYNSPLHF
TRBD2	TRBV27	12	TRBJ2-5	.	TGTTCCACGGCGGGAGTAGGGGAGACCCAGTACTTC	CSTAGVGETQYF
.	TRBV2	15	TRBJ1-5	.	TGTGCCAGCAGGGCAGGGCCAAATAGCAATCAGCCCCAGCATTTT	CASRAGPNSNQPQHF
TRBD2	TRBV5-1	15	TRBJ2-7	.	TGCGCCAGCAGCTTGGAGACTAGCGGGAGTTACGAGCAGTACTTC	CASSLETSGSYEQYF
.	TRBV19	13	TRBJ1-1	.	TGTGCCAGTAGTAGACAGACGAACACTGAAGCTTTCTTT	CASSRQTNTEAFF
.	TRBV20-1	11	TRBJ2-3	.	TGCAGTGCTAGAGAAGCAGATACGCAGTATTTT	CSAREADTQYF
.	TRBV6-5	13	TRBJ1-6	once	TGTGCTAGCAGAGACGGGGGGAATTCACCCCTCCACTTT	CASRDGGNSPLHF
TRBD1	TRBV5-1	15	TRBJ2-2	.	TGCGCCAGCAGCAAGGGACAGGGGAACACCGGGGAGCTGTTTTTT	CASSKGQGNTGELFF
.	TRBV15	14	TRBJ2-7	.	TGTGCCACCAGCAGAGATAGGTCAGTCTACGAGCAGTACTTC	CATSRDRSVYEQYF
.	TRBV29-1	14	TRBJ1-2	once	TGCAGCGTTGAGAGATCGACAGTCGACTATGGCTACACCTTC	CSVERSTVDYGYTF
.	TRBV7-2	13	TRBJ2-5	.	TGTGCCAGCAGCATCCGGGACTCTGGGACCCAGTACTTC	CASSIRDSGTQYF
.	TRBV25-1	11	TRBJ1-2	.	TGTGCCAGCAGAGGGAACTATGGCTACACCTTC	CASRGNYGYTF
TRBD2	TRBV5-1	14	TRBJ2-5	.	TGCGCCAGCAGCTTTCGGACTAGCGAAGAGACCCAGTACTTC	CASSFRTSEETQYF
.	TRBV3-1/TRBV3-2	14	TRBJ2-7	.	TGTGCCAGCAGCCAAACCCGGACTTCCTACGAGCAGTACTTC	CASSQTRTSYEQYF
TRBD2	TRBV6-1	16	TRBJ2-3	.	TGTGCCAGCAGTGAACTAGCGGGGTATAGCACAGATACGCAGTATTTT	CASSELAGYSTDTQYF
.	TRBV15	14	TRBJ1-2	.	TGTGCCACCAGCAGCCGGGACGGAGACTATGGCTACACCTTC	CATSSRDGDYGYTF